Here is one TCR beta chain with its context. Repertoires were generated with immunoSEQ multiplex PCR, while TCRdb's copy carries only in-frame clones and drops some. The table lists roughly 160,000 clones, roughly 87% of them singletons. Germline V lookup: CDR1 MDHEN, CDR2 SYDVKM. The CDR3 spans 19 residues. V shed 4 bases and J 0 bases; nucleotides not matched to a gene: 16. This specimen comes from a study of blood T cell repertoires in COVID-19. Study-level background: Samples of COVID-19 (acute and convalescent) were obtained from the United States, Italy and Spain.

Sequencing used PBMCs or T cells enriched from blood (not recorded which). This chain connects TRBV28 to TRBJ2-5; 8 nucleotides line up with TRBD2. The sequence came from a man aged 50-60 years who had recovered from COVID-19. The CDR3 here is CASSSPPWGSGTYQETQYF. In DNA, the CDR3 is TGTGCCAGCAGTTCACCCCCGTGGGGTAGCGGGACGTACCAAGAGACCCAGTACTTC.